Included here is one T cell receptor beta chain sequence, with context. Repertoires were generated with immunoSEQ multiplex PCR, while TCRdb's copy carries only in-frame clones and drops some. Of over 85,000 clones in the sample, about 85% were seen once. CDR1 and CDR2 from the germline V gene are MDHEN and SYDVKM. Trimming took 6 bases from V and 4 from J; bases not matched to a gene: 10. This CDR3 comprises 16 residues. The entry originates in a study of blood T cell repertoires in COVID-19. The clonotype originates from a man aged 65 to 79 with acute or convalescent COVID-19. The chain couples TRBV28 to TRBJ1-5, with 9 bases aligning to TRBD1. The sequenced sample was peripheral blood. This CDR3 is CASRTSGDRENQPQHF. CDR3 DNA sequence: TGTGCCAGCAGGACATCCGGGGACAGGGAAAATCAGCCCCAGCATTTT. Based on the CDR3 plus reference TRBV28 and TRBJ1-5, the full variable domain is DVKVTQSSRYLVKRTGEKVFLECVQDMDHENMFWYRQDPGLGLRLIYFSYDVKMKEKGDIPEGYSVSREKKERFSLILESASTNQTSMYLCASRTSGDRENQPQHFGDGTRLSIL.